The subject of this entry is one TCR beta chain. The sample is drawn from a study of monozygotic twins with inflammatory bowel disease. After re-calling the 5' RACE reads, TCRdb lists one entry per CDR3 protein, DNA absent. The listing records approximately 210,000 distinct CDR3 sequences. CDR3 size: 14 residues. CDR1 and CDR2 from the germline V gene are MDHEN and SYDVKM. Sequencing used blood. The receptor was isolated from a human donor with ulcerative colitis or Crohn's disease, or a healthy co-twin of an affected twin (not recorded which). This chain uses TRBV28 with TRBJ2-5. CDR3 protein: CASSLTGNKETQYF.